A single sample is the source of the 25 T cell receptor beta chains below, sequenced in a study of Ad26.COV2.S vaccination and SARS-CoV-2 variants. The sample's treatment: around 19 received Ad26.COV2.S at low or high dose, single or two shots; about 5 received placebo; per-sample allocation not given. Samples came from day 63 after the first vaccine or placebo injection. The table came from immunoSEQ multiplex PCR; TCRdb's copy has only in-frame clones and leaves some out. The repertoire holds about 680,000 clones, 89% seen once, with roughly 1.5% in the top ten. Sequences were derived from peripheral blood, sampled in a trial of Ad26.COV2.S vaccine versus placebo. Receptors were obtained from a person between 18 and 65 years old who received the Ad26.COV2.S COVID-19 vaccine or a placebo.

The chain links TRBV10-3 to TRBJ2-5; 10 nucleotides match TRBD1. V lost 4 bases to trimming and J lost 3 bases; unmatched junction nucleotides: 2. Germline V lookup: CDR1 ENHRY, CDR2 SYGVKD. This CDR3 spans 14 amino acids. CDR3 nucleotide sequence: TGTGCCATCAGTGTAGGGACAGGGGAAGAGACCCAGTACTTC. Encoded protein: CAISVGTGEETQYF.

This chain connects TRBV30 to TRBJ1-2; perhaps TRBD1 as D (5 bases). V gave up 2 bases and J gave up 9 bases, with 25 bases separating them. CDR3 size: 16 residues. CDR1 GTSNPN and CDR2 SVGIG come from the germline V gene (reference sequence). The CDR3 spells CAWSSTSLGLGPSYTF. CDR3 nucleotides: TGTGCCTGGAGTTCCACCTCCTTGGGACTTGGCCCAAGCTACACCTTC.

This clone occurred once. This sequence joins TRBV12-5 and TRBJ1-2; D is undetermined. The V and J ends lost 1 base and 4 bases respectively, with 7 bases between them. Germline lookup yields CDR1 LGHNT and CDR2 FRNRAP. The CDR3 runs to 13 residues. Here the CDR3 DNA reads TGTGCTAGTGGTTTGGCACAGACCTATGGCTACACCTTC. Amino acids: CASGLAQTYGYTF.

V and J are TRBV4-2 and TRBJ2-1; 8 bases are a match to TRBD1. The CDR3 extends over 15 amino acids. The J segment lost 4 bases and the V segment lost 5 bases, leaving 7 bases of the junction unmatched. Germline lookup yields CDR1 LGHNA and CDR2 YNFKEQ. The CDR3 spells CASSSGTGYYNEQFF. The CDR3 DNA reads TGTGCCAGCAGCAGTGGGACAGGATATTACAATGAGCAGTTCTTC.

The rearrangement uses TRBV9 and TRBJ2-5; 8 positions match TRBD1. CDR1 is SGDLS and CDR2 is YYNGEE in the germline V gene. J was trimmed by 6 bases and V by 3 bases; bases with no gene match: 7. The CDR3 loop spans 14 amino acids. CDR3 residues: CASSATTGEKTQYF. In DNA form, the CDR3 reads TGTGCCAGCAGCGCCACGACAGGGGAGAAGACCCAGTACTTC.

CDR3 region: CASTEGYGYTF. Here the CDR3 DNA reads TGTGCCAGCACCGAGGGTTATGGCTACACCTTC. This rearrangement joins TRBV7-9 to TRBJ1-2; D remains ambiguous. CDR3 length: 11 residues. Germline CDR1 SEHNR, CDR2 FQNEAQ (reference sequence). V gave up 7 bases and J gave up 5 bases, with 8 bases separating them.

The chain links TRBV6-5 to TRBJ2-5; unclear D gene. Looked up from germline, CDR1 is MNHEY and CDR2 is SVGAGI. The CDR3 runs to 11 residues. Trimming pared 4 bases from V and 8 bases from J, leaving 8 bases between. DNA of the CDR3: TGTGCCAGCAGTTGGCGTAGAACCCAGTACTTC. Translation gives CASSWRRTQYF.

This chain connects TRBV5-1 to TRBJ2-7; D may match TRBD1 or TRBD2 (5 bases each). V lost 4 bases to trimming and J lost 0 bases, with 23 bases between them. Germline V gene sequence: CDR1 SGHRS, CDR2 YFSETQ. The length of the CDR3 is 18 residues. The CDR3 nucleotides are TGCGCCAGCAGCCGAACAGAAACGACAGCGGCCTTCTCCTACGAGCAGTACTTC. Amino acids: CASSRTETTAAFSYEQYF.

The chain recombines TRBV18 with TRBJ1-2; TRBD1 agrees at 9 bases. The germline gives CDR1 KGHSH, CDR2 LQKENI. J was trimmed by 7 bases and V by 3 bases; bases with no gene match: 6. There are 14 residues in the CDR3. For the CDR3, the DNA is TGTGCCAGCTCACCCCTACAGGGGGCGGCTGGCTACACCTTC. Its protein is CASSPLQGAAGYTF. Looking up the rest from reference TRBV18 and TRBJ1-2 gives the full variable domain: NAGVMQNPRHLVRRRGQEARLRCSPMKGHSHVYWYRQLPEEGLKFMVYLQKENIIDESGMPKERFSAEFPKEGPSILRIQQVVRGDSAAYFCASSPLQGAAGYTFGSGTRLTVV.

The sample holds a few counts of this clone. The chain uses TRBV3-1 (or the pseudogene TRBV3-2) and TRBJ2-2; D is possibly TRBD1 (5 bases). This CDR3 contains 15 residues. Germline CDR1 LGHDT, CDR2 YNNKEL (reference sequence). Between the trimmed V and J ends, which lost 7 bases and 4 bases, there was a span of 16 bases. The CDR3 reads CASTTNTGITGELFF. The CDR3 DNA is TGTGCCAGCACCACCAATACAGGAATCACCGGGGAGCTGTTTTTT.

The sample holds one count of this clone. V gene TRBV18 combines with J gene TRBJ2-1; 9 positions match TRBD2. The CDR3 totals 16 residues. Germline V gives CDR1 KGHSH, CDR2 LQKENI. V shed 3 bases and J 4 bases; nucleotides not matched to a gene: 7. This CDR3 reads CASSPARGGVYNEQFF. In DNA form, the CDR3 reads TGTGCCAGCTCACCGGCGCGGGGGGGCGTTTACAATGAGCAGTTCTTC.

Worth noting for this clone: Other DNA sequences within the sample encode an identical CDR3. The rearrangement joins TRBV24-1 to TRBJ2-1; maybe TRBD2 (6 bases). This CDR3 spans 15 amino acids. The germline V and J ends were trimmed by 4 bases and 3 bases, with 12 bases remaining between them. Germline CDR1 reads KGHDR; CDR2 reads SFDVKD. Here the CDR3 DNA reads TGTGCCACCAGTGACCCGGGGCGGGGCTACAATGAGCAGTTCTTC. Translation: CATSDPGRGYNEQFF.

A single count supports this clone. The rearrangement links TRBV2 to TRBJ1-6; 7 nucleotides agree with TRBD1. Germline V CDR1 and CDR2: SNHLY, FYNNEI. After removal of 2 bases from V and 7 bases from J, the junction contained 5 bases not matched to a gene. The CDR3 totals 15 residues. The chain's CDR3 is CASSEQGQLNSPLHF. The DNA of the CDR3 is TGTGCCAGCAGTGAACAGGGACAGCTGAATTCACCCCTCCACTTT. The full variable domain, its missing parts supplied by reference TRBV2 and TRBJ1-6, is EPEVTQTPSHQVTQMGQEVILRCVPISNHLYFYWYRQILGQKVEFLVSFYNNEISEKSEIFDDQFSVERPDGSNFTLKIRSTKLEDSAMYFCASSEQGQLNSPLHFGNGTRLTVT.

The genes are TRBV7-9 and TRBJ2-7, with TRBD1 as a possible D gene (5 bases). The V end was cut by 1 base, the J end by 12 bases, with 13 bases between. Per the germline V gene, CDR1 is SEHNR and CDR2 is FQNEAQ (reference sequence). This CDR3 has 12 amino acids. The CDR3: CASSLGPGYLYF. CDR3 DNA: TGTGCCAGCAGCTTAGGCCCAGGGTATCTGTACTTC.

The gene calls are TRBV11-2 and TRBJ2-7; D is uncertain. This CDR3 has 14 amino acids. V was trimmed by 1 base and J by 0 bases, leaving 7 bases between them. Germline V gene sequence: CDR1 SGHAT, CDR2 FQNNGV. DNA of the CDR3: TGTGCCAGCAGCTTAGGATCGCCCTCCTACGAGCAGTACTTC. As protein: CASSLGSPSYEQYF.

This chain joins TRBV5-1 and TRBJ2-7; 7 positions agree with TRBD2. The length of the CDR3 is 13 residues. Losses at the gene ends were 5 bases for V and 1 base for J; bases not matched to a gene: 3. Looked up from germline, CDR1 is SGHRS and CDR2 is YFSETQ. In nucleotides, the CDR3 is TGCGCCAGCAGGTCTAGCGGTTCCTACGAGCAGTACTTC. Translated: CASRSSGSYEQYF.

This chain links TRBV5-6 with TRBJ2-7; D is tentatively TRBD1 or TRBD2 (5 bases each). V lost 3 bases and J lost 3, with 10 bases in between. The germline V gene has CDR1 SGHDT and CDR2 YYEEEE. There are 13 residues in the CDR3. The CDR3 loop reads CASSSWDVYEQYF. Written as DNA, the CDR3 is TGTGCCAGCAGCTCCTGGGACGTCTACGAGCAGTACTTC.

This chain uses TRBV6-6 with TRBJ2-1; the match to TRBD2 covers 8 bases. The CDR3 extends over 13 amino acids. Germline values: CDR1 MNHNY, CDR2 SVGAGI (reference sequence). After removal of 7 bases from V and 6 bases from J, the junction contained 5 bases not matched to a gene. CDR3 protein: CASTPGLANEQFF. The CDR3 DNA follows: TGTGCCAGCACCCCTGGACTAGCCAATGAGCAGTTCTTC.

V and J are TRBV19 and TRBJ1-1; tentatively, D is TRBD1 (5 bases). The V end lost 8 bases, the J end lost 1 base, and 11 bases lay between the germline ends. Looked up from germline, CDR1 is LNHDA and CDR2 is SQIVND (reference sequence). The CDR3 runs to 13 residues. CDR3 DNA: TGTGCCAGTTCTCGCGGGACGAACACTGAAGCTTTCTTT. Translated, it gives CASSRGTNTEAFF.

This clone came up once. The rearrangement joins TRBV9 to TRBJ2-2; 7 bases line up with TRBD1. V trimming: 3 bases; J trimming: 3 bases; junction bases outside the gene matches: 11. CDR3 size: 17 residues. Germline CDR1 and CDR2: SGDLS and YYNGEE. The DNA of the CDR3 is TGTGCCAGCAGCGCCCTGCCCGGGACAGTTCACACCGGGGAGCTGTTTTTT. Translation gives CASSALPGTVHTGELFF.

The CDR3 loop is CASSPRDEQFF. For the CDR3, the DNA is TGTGCCAGCAGCCCCCGCGATGAGCAGTTCTTC. The rearrangement links TRBV12-3 or TRBV12-4 to TRBJ2-1; D call uncertain. The CDR3 runs 11 residues. Trimming pared 6 bases from V and 8 bases from J, leaving 8 bases between.

The chain couples TRBV5-6 to TRBJ2-5; no clear D. The length of the CDR3 is 11 residues. The V and J ends lost 1 base and 7 bases respectively, with 5 bases between them. CDR1 is SGHDT and CDR2 is YYEEEE in the germline V gene. The CDR3 nucleotides are TGTGCCAGCAGCTTGAGTAGGACCCAGTACTTC. Translating it yields CASSLSRTQYF.

V is TRBV5-6 and J is TRBJ2-2; no definite D call. Germline values: CDR1 SGHDT, CDR2 YYEEEE. Trimming pared 1 base from V and 4 bases from J, leaving 8 bases between. The CDR3 runs 14 residues. The CDR3 DNA sequence: TGTGCCAGCAGCTTGCCACATCGCACCGGGGAGCTGTTTTTT. Amino acid sequence: CASSLPHRTGELFF. Drawing the rest from reference TRBV5-6 and TRBJ2-2, the complete variable domain is DAGVTQSPTHLIKTRGQQVTLRCSPKSGHDTVSWYQQALGQGPQFIFQYYEEEERQRGNFPDRFSGHQFPNYSSELNVNALLLGDSALYLCASSLPHRTGELFFGEGSRLTVL.

This rearrangement joins TRBV7-8 to TRBJ1-5; D remains ambiguous. Germline CDR1 reads SGHVS; CDR2 reads FQNEAQ. The V end was cut by 5 bases, the J end by 4 bases, with 15 bases between. This CDR3 has 15 residues. The CDR3 sequence is CASSPFLGENQPQHF. The CDR3 region has the DNA TGTGCCAGCAGCCCATTTTTGGGAGAGAATCAGCCCCAGCATTTT.

This rearrangement joins TRBV5-1 to TRBJ1-2; D possibly corresponds to TRBD1 (6 bases). This CDR3 is 14 amino acids long. Trimming stripped 2 bases from V and 1 base from J, with 9 bases between. Germline V gene lookup returns CDR1 SGHRS and CDR2 YFSETQ. The CDR3 nucleotides are TGCGCCAGCAGCTTTCGGACAGATAACTATGGCTACACCTTC. Translated: CASSFRTDNYGYTF.